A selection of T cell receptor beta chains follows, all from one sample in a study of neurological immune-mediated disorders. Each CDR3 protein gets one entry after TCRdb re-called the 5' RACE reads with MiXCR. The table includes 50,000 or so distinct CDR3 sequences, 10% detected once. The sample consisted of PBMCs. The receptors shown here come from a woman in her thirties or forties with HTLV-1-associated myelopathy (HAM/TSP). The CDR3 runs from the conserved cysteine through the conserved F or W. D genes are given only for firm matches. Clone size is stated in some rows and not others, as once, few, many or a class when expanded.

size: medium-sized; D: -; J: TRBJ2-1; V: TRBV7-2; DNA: TGTGCCAGCAGCTTAGCTATAGGTAGGAATGAGCAGTTCTTC; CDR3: CASSLAIGRNEQFF
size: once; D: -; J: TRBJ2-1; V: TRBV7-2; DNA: TGTGCCAGCAGCTTTCGGCGGGCCGGGGCTCAGGAGCAGTTCTTC; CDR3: CASSFRRAGAQEQFF
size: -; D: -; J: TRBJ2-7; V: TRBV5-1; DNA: TGCGCCAGCATACCCTCTGACGAGCAGTACTTC; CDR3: CASIPSDEQYF
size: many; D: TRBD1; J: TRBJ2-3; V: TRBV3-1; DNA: TGTGCCAGCAGCCTACTCGGGACAGACAGCACAGATACGCAGTATTTT; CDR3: CASSLLGTDSTDTQYF
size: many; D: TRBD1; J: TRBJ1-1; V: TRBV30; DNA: TGTGCCTCGGGACAGGGGGCAGTCGGGAACACTGAAGCTTTCTTT; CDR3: CASGQGAVGNTEAFF
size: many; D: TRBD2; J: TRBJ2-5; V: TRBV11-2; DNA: TGTGCCAGCAACCCAGCGGGGGGCGGAGAGACCCAGTACTTC; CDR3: CASNPAGGGETQYF
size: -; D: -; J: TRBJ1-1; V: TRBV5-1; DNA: TGCGCCAGCAGCTTGGAGGCAGAGAGCATGAACACTGAAGCTTTCTTT; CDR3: CASSLEAESMNTEAFF
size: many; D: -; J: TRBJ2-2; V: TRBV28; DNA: TGTGCCAGCAGTCTCCTCCCCCTCGGGCACGGGGAGCTGTTTTTT; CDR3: CASSLLPLGHGELFF
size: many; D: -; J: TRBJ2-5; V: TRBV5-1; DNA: TGCGCCAGCAGCTTCCTACCCCAAGAGACCCAGTACTTC; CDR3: CASSFLPQETQYF
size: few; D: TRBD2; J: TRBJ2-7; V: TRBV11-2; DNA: TGTGCCAGCAGCTTATACGGGGGGGTAGCCTACGAGCAGTACTTC; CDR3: CASSLYGGVAYEQYF
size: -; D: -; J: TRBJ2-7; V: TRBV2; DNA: TGTGCCAGCAGAGACGTCGTGGGGGGACCCTACGAGCAGTACTTC; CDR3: CASRDVVGGPYEQYF